This TCR beta chain was identified during a study of neurological immune-mediated disorders. TCRdb fed the 5' RACE reads into MiXCR, producing one record per CDR3 protein. The data hold about 84,000 distinct CDR3 sequences, with about 9.3% observed a single time. Germline V gene sequence: CDR1 MDHEN, CDR2 SYDVKM. CDR3 length: 12 residues. Trimming left V 7 bases short and J 3 bases short, with 10 bases between. Sequencing was performed on PBMCs. V gene TRBV28 combines with J gene TRBJ2-7; D is ambiguous. The receptor was isolated from a man aged 35 to 55 in good health. The CDR3 region has the DNA TGTGCCAGCAAGAAAGACATCTACGAGCAGTACTTC. The encoded protein is CASKKDIYEQYF.